These 31 T cell receptor beta chains were all obtained from the same sample, sequenced in a study of blood T cells in healthy people across ages. The authors ran a second PCR of about 6 to 11 cycles using a sample-barcoded 5' primer and a J-beta primer mix. One entry per CDR3 protein results from TCRdb running MiXCR on the 5' RACE reads. The profile shows approximately 780,000 distinct CDR3 sequences, roughly 25% of them singletons. This same sample was also taken into another study, of T cells of mothers and their children.

The sequenced material came from blood. Receptor source: a boy younger than 18 in good health.

This clonotype was detected only a few times. This chain joins TRBV29-1 and TRBJ1-1, with D uncertain. CDR1 is SQVTM and CDR2 is ANQGSEA in the germline V gene. This CDR3 contains 12 residues. V lost 4 bases and J lost 0, with 6 bases in between. CDR3 in amino acids: CSVAHMNTEAFF. The CDR3 nucleotides read TGCAGCGTTGCTCACATGAACACTGAAGCTTTCTTT.

The chain links TRBV9 to TRBJ2-5; D is unclear. The DNA end is a closer match to TRBJ2-1, so the J assignment may be wrong. The CDR3 runs 15 residues. Germline V gene data show CDR1 as SGDLS and CDR2 as YYNGEE. The CDR3 bases are TGTGCCAGCAGCGCCGCGGACCTTACAATGAATGAGCAGTTCTTC. This codes for CASSAADLTMNEQFF.

This clonotype was counted between two and nine times. The chain carries TRBV27 and TRBJ2-1; possible D gene TRBD1, 5 bases. The germline V and J ends were trimmed by 1 base and 6 bases, with 10 bases remaining between them. Germline V gene data show CDR1 as MNHEY and CDR2 as SMNVEV (reference sequence). CDR3 length: 14 amino acids. CDR3 residues: CASSLYRLVNEQFF. CDR3 nucleotide sequence: TGTGCCAGCAGTTTATACAGGCTGGTCAATGAGCAGTTCTTC.

This clonotype was counted only a few times. The rearrangement joins TRBV15 to TRBJ1-4; a possible D gene is TRBD1 (6 bases). V was shortened by 6 bases and J by 6 bases, with 17 bases between the two germline ends. The germline V gene encodes CDR1 LNHNV and CDR2 YYDKDF (reference sequence). CDR3 length: 15 residues. CDR3 region: CATRAGGGGDEKLFF. CDR3 in DNA: TGTGCCACCAGGGCAGGCGGAGGGGGAGATGAAAAACTGTTTTTT.

This clonotype has just a few counts. The J gene is TRBJ2-5, the V gene TRBV5-5; D tentatively reads TRBD1 or TRBD2 (5 bases each). CDR1 is SGHKS, CDR2 YYEKEE, per germline (reference sequence). CDR3 length: 15 amino acids. The V end was cut by 4 bases, the J end by 5 bases, with 18 bases between. DNA for the CDR3: TGTGCCAGCAGCCCTGTCCCGGGGCCGGCCGAGACCCAGTACTTC. Translating gives CASSPVPGPAETQYF.

The genes are TRBV20-1 and TRBJ2-7; 10 positions match TRBD2. The CDR3 contains 11 residues. Germline CDR1 DFQATT, CDR2 SNEGSKA (reference sequence). After removal of 6 bases from V and 5 bases from J, the junction contained 1 base not matched to a gene. CDR3 in DNA: TGCAGTGCCGGACTAGCGGACGAGCAGTACTTC. Translating it yields CSAGLADEQYF.

In this sample, this clonotype turned up once. This CDR3 reads CASSYSRHGYTF. For the CDR3, the DNA is TGTGCCAGCAGTTACTCCAGGCATGGCTACACCTTC. This chain links TRBV6-6 with TRBJ1-2; D gene unclear. Deletions cut 0 bases from V and 6 bases from J, with 5 bases between. CDR1 and CDR2 (germline): MNHNY, SVGAGI (reference sequence). This CDR3 is built from 12 residues.

The chain has TRBV20-1 and TRBJ2-7; D is perhaps TRBD2 (6 bases). CDR3 length equals 15 residues. Germline V gene lookup returns CDR1 DFQATT and CDR2 SNEGSKA (reference sequence). V lost 1 base, J lost 0 bases, and 13 bases lay in between. The CDR3 reads CSARVWDLNSYEQYF. In DNA form, the CDR3 reads TGCAGTGCTAGAGTCTGGGACTTAAACTCCTACGAGCAGTACTTC.

This clonotype has only one observation. The junction departs from the called germline gene at one end, perhaps through a read error. The V and J genes are TRBV28 and TRBJ1-3; TRBD1 might be the D (6 bases). The CDR3 extends over 18 amino acids. The germline CDR1 and CDR2 sequences are MDHEN and SYDVKM. CDR3 residues: CASSFPSGQGRPGNTMYF. CDR3 DNA sequence: TGTGCCAGCAGTTTCCCCTCGGGGCAGGGGCGACCAGGAAACACCATGTATTTT.

This clonotype showed up just once. The rearrangement links TRBV5-1 to TRBJ2-6, with D hard to call. Trimming stripped 1 base from V and 3 bases from J, with 5 bases between. In germline, CDR1 is SGHRS, CDR2 YFSETQ. This CDR3 contains 14 residues. The CDR3 loop is CASSLLDGANVLTF. Here the CDR3 DNA reads TGCGCCAGCAGCTTGTTGGATGGGGCCAACGTCCTGACTTTC.

V and J are TRBV4-1 and TRBJ2-3, with D perhaps matching TRBD2 (6 bases). CDR3 length: 17 residues. Germline lookup yields CDR1 MGHRA and CDR2 YSYEKL. V lost 0 bases and J 2 bases, leaving 15 bases between the germline ends. The CDR3 sequence: CASSQEGTRSLTDTQYF. The CDR3 DNA follows: TGCGCCAGCAGCCAAGAAGGGACTCGGTCCCTCACAGATACGCAGTATTTT.

A few counts support this clonotype. The chain couples TRBV11-2 to TRBJ2-3; 12 nucleotides agree with TRBD2. The CDR3 has 14 residues. CDR1 is SGHAT, CDR2 FQNNGV, per germline. The junction had 7 bases not matched to a gene; V was cut back by 5 bases and J by 10 bases. The CDR3 region is CASSAGLAGISQYF. The CDR3 nucleotides are TGTGCCAGCAGCGCCGGACTAGCGGGGATCTCGCAGTATTTT. The complete variable domain, with remaining parts taken from reference TRBV11-2 and TRBJ2-3, reads EAGVAQSPRYKIIEKRQSVAFWCNPISGHATLYWYQQILGQGPKLLIQFQNNGVVDDSQLPKDRFSAERLKGVDSTLKIQPAKLEDSAVYLCASSAGLAGISQYFGPGTRLTVL.

This clonotype has only a few counts. The rearrangement links TRBV10-3 to TRBJ2-1; D remains unclear. The V end was cut by 5 bases, the J end by 5 bases, with 7 bases between. The CDR3 covers 12 residues. Per the germline V gene, CDR1 is ENHRY and CDR2 is SYGVKD. The CDR3 DNA is TGTGCCATCAGTCCCCAAGACAATGAGCAGTTCTTC. Its protein is CAISPQDNEQFF.

CDR3 in amino acids: CASSSRLAGTYEQYF. The CDR3 nucleotides are TGTGCCAGCAGCTCCCGACTGGCTGGAACCTACGAGCAGTACTTC. This chain joins TRBV4-2 and TRBJ2-5, with unresolved D. The DNA end lines up better with TRBJ2-7; the J call may be wrong. This CDR3 is 15 amino acids long. Germline V gene lookup returns CDR1 LGHNA and CDR2 YNFKEQ.

The chain combines TRBV5-1 with TRBJ2-6; D is undetermined. Germline CDR1 and CDR2: SGHRS and YFSETQ. This CDR3 region has 17 residues. Trimming left V 0 bases short and J 0 bases short, with 10 bases between. DNA for the CDR3: TGCGCCAGCAGCTTGGGTCCGACAAGCTCTGGGGCCAACGTCCTGACTTTC. It codes for CASSLGPTSSGANVLTF.

The rearrangement joins TRBV7-3 to TRBJ1-2; the D gene is possibly TRBD1 (6 bases). Trimming removed 5 bases at V and 4 bases at J, with 14 bases between. This CDR3 is 14 amino acids long. Germline CDR1 reads SGHTA; CDR2 reads FQGTGA. CDR3 DNA sequence: TGTGCCAGCAGCCCATCGCCGGGGGCCTATGGCTACACCTTC. It translates to CASSPSPGAYGYTF.

At least ten counts were recorded for this clonotype. This chain connects TRBV12-3 or TRBV12-4 to TRBJ2-1; 10 nucleotides agree with TRBD1. Matching the DNA end better, TRBJ2-5 makes the J call doubtful. The length of the CDR3 is 11 residues. CDR3 protein: CASSRDRGQYF. CDR3 nucleotides: TGTGCCAGCAGTCGGGACAGGGGCCAGTACTTC.

About this clonotype itself: Since a much larger clone is just one base distant, this may be a read error. The chain has TRBV5-1 and TRBJ2-3; D is perhaps TRBD1 or TRBD2 (5 bases each). CDR1 is SGHRS, CDR2 YFSETQ, per germline. The V end lost 7 bases, the J end lost 7 bases, and 10 bases lay between the germline ends. This CDR3 has 11 amino acids. The CDR3, as DNA: TGCGCCAGCGAATCGGGACATACGCAGTATTTT. This codes for CASESGHTQYF.

The chain joins TRBV3-1 to TRBJ2-5, with 13 bases lining up with TRBD2. Trimming took 4 bases from V and 4 from J; bases not matched to a gene: 6. The length of the CDR3 is 16 residues. Germline assignment: CDR1 LGHDT and CDR2 YNNKEL (reference sequence). The CDR3 loop is CASSRTSGGLGETQYF. CDR3 nucleotide sequence: TGTGCCAGCAGCCGGACTAGCGGGGGACTTGGAGAGACCCAGTACTTC.

This clonotype has a handful of counts. The chain recombines TRBV7-9 with TRBJ2-5, with D possibly matching TRBD2 (6 bases). The DNA matches TRBJ2-7 better at its end, which makes the J call doubtful. Germline CDR1 reads SEHNR; CDR2 reads FQNEAQ (reference sequence). This CDR3 has 16 amino acids. This CDR3 is CASSLPGLSSSYEQYF. For the CDR3, the DNA is TGTGCCAGCAGCTTACCGGGACTTTCCAGCTCCTACGAGCAGTACTTC.

This clonotype came up many times. This rearrangement joins TRBV7-9 to TRBJ1-6; D possibly corresponds to TRBD1 (5 bases). Trimming removed 0 bases at V and 10 bases at J, with 16 bases between. Germline-derived CDR1 and CDR2 are SEHNR and FQNEAQ (reference sequence). The CDR3 contains 16 residues. CDR3 DNA: TGTGCCAGCAGCTTAGCGCTCGACAGATCGGTCTCACCCCTCCACTTT. Translated: CASSLALDRSVSPLHF.

The chain carries TRBV12-3 or TRBV12-4 and TRBJ1-3; D call uncertain. Trimming cost V 3 bases and J 10 bases, with 13 bases left between them. The CDR3 length is 13 residues. CDR3 protein: CASSFHGEATIYF. CDR3 coding DNA: TGTGCCAGCAGTTTCCACGGTGAAGCGACCATATATTTT.

The chain couples TRBV19 to TRBJ1-5; 7 bases match TRBD1. The V segment lost 3 bases and the J segment 10 bases; nucleotides outside the gene matches: 12. Germline-derived CDR1 and CDR2 are LNHDA and SQIVND (reference sequence). The length of the CDR3 is 15 residues. The chain's CDR3 is CASSMDRRDSDPQHF. The DNA of the CDR3 is TGTGCCAGTAGTATGGATCGGCGGGACAGTGATCCCCAGCATTTT.

The rearrangement joins TRBV20-1 to TRBJ2-7, with 7 positions matching TRBD1. The CDR3 is 14 amino acids. Trimming at V came to 3 bases and at J to 0 bases, leaving 5 bases not matched to a gene. The V gene's germline CDR1 is DFQATT and CDR2 SNEGSKA (reference sequence). The CDR3 here is CSASGTAYSYEQYF. CDR3 nucleotide sequence: TGCAGTGCTAGCGGGACAGCCTACTCCTACGAGCAGTACTTC.

This clonotype was detected only a few times. J is TRBJ2-3 and V is TRBV6-5; 11 bases are a match to TRBD1. CDR3 size: 19 residues. V trimming: 2 bases; J trimming: 2 bases; junction bases outside the gene matches: 12. Germline CDR1 reads MNHEY; CDR2 reads SVGAGI. The DNA for the CDR3 is TGTGCCAGCAGTTACCCCGCCCCACAGGGACAGGGGGACACAGATACGCAGTATTTT. It is translated as CASSYPAPQGQGDTDTQYF.

This clonotype turned up a few times. The V call is TRBV12-3 or TRBV12-4, the J call TRBJ2-7, with 7 bases lining up with TRBD1. The V segment lost 6 bases and the J segment 3 bases; nucleotides outside the gene matches: 5. CDR3 length: 13 amino acids. The CDR3 nucleotides read TGTGCCAGCAGGGCGACAGGGATCTACGAGCAGTACTTC. It codes for CASRATGIYEQYF.

This clonotype was seen at least ten times. At one end the junction does not follow the germline gene, possibly because of a read error. The chain uses TRBV6-6 and TRBJ1-1; 8 nucleotides align to TRBD1. Germline CDR1 reads MNHNY; CDR2 reads SVGAGI (reference sequence). The CDR3 totals 14 residues. The CDR3 sequence is CASSYDRGNTEAFF. For the CDR3, the DNA is TGTGCCAGTAGTTACGACAGGGGGAACACTGAAGCTTTCTTT.

This clonotype was found a few times. J is TRBJ2-3 and V is TRBV6-1; 8 positions agree with TRBD1. Germline loops: CDR1 MNHNS, CDR2 SASEGT. J gave up 0 bases and V 7 bases, and 9 bases lay outside the gene matches. CDR3 size: 16 residues. CDR3 nucleotides: TGTGCCAGCACCCACGGACAGGGCCCTAGCACAGATACGCAGTATTTT. Protein sequence: CASTHGQGPSTDTQYF.

This clonotype has a handful of counts. The chain joins TRBV7-2 to TRBJ2-7; 8 bases are shared with TRBD2. The V gene's germline CDR1 is SGHTA and CDR2 FQGNSA. Trimming removed 6 bases from V and 5 bases from J; junction bases left unmatched: 15. This CDR3 region has 16 residues. In nucleotides, the CDR3 is TGTGCCAGCAGGACTGGGACCGGGACTAGTGCCAACGAGCAGTACTTC. Its protein product is CASRTGTGTSANEQYF.

This clonotype was seen only a few times. The chain uses TRBV11-2 and TRBJ1-1; maybe TRBD1 (6 bases). The length of the CDR3 is 15 residues. Between the trimmed V and J ends, which lost 5 bases and 4 bases, there was a span of 17 bases. Germline V lookup: CDR1 SGHAT, CDR2 FQNNGV. Here the CDR3 reads CASSPTSGVPTEAFF. The CDR3 DNA follows: TGTGCCAGCAGCCCAACCTCAGGGGTACCCACTGAAGCTTTCTTT.

This chain links TRBV9 with TRBJ1-2; 8 nucleotides match TRBD1. J gave up 4 bases and V 2 bases, and 7 bases lay outside the gene matches. The germline gives CDR1 SGDLS, CDR2 YYNGEE. The CDR3 contains 15 residues. CDR3 protein: CASSVQGAHPYGYTF. In DNA form, the CDR3 reads TGTGCCAGCAGCGTTCAGGGGGCTCACCCCTATGGCTACACCTTC. The complete variable domain, with remaining parts taken from reference TRBV9 and TRBJ1-2, reads DSGVTQTPKHLITATGQRVTLRCSPRSGDLSVYWYQQSLDQGLQFLIQYYNGEERAKGNILERFSAQQFPDLHSELNLSSLELGDSALYFCASSVQGAHPYGYTFGSGTRLTVV.